The source of this T cell receptor beta chain is a study of radiation and T cells in renal cell carcinoma. Sample time point: baseline pretreatment blood. As for treatment: 15 Gy SBRT to primary tumor, nephrectomy 4 weeks later. The patient's renal cell carcinoma had clear cell pathology. Using immunoSEQ multiplex PCR, the repertoire was profiled, and TCRdb retains in-frame clones only, with some absent. The sample records 100,000 or so clones, 80% to 90% being singletons. Germline V gene lookup returns CDR1 SGDLS and CDR2 YYNGEE. CDR3 length equals 13 residues. V was pared by 4 bases and J by 10 bases, with 7 bases of the junction left unmatched. Broader study findings: No pretreatment tumor biopsies were available for baseline clonotypes. Top tumor clonotypes rose in blood 2 weeks post-radiation, then contracted.

In its sample, this clone was seen a few times. Its cognate antigen is unknown. This chain joins TRBV9 and TRBJ2-1; the match to TRBD2 covers 8 bases. This receptor was obtained from a man aged 50-60 years with renal cell carcinoma. The source was blood, collected from a patient whose treatment included radiotherapy and nephrectomy. The CDR3 is CASSMGSGGEQFF. CDR3 DNA: TGTGCCAGCAGCATGGGGAGCGGGGGCGAGCAGTTCTTC.